This TCR beta chain was recorded in a study of radiotherapy plus CTLA-4 blockade in lung cancer. Whole-study context: Among patients, around 18% showed objective responses, and roughly 30% had disease control.

Enrolled patients, whose metastatic non-small-cell lung cancer was chemo-refractory, received focal radiation plus CTLA-4 blockade with ipilimumab. The CDR3 covers 18 residues. In germline, CDR1 is LNHDA, CDR2 SQIVND (reference sequence). Trimming left V 6 bases short and J 4 bases short, with 26 bases between. General study results and limits: Radiotherapy plus ipilimumab was followed by expansion in blood of tumor-derived TCR clones. Dynamics of early blood T cell clones, together with interferon-beta, were reportedly the best predictors of response.

On this clone: Its antigen is not known.

The assay was immunoSEQ multiplex PCR, and TCRdb's table has in-frame clones only and misses some. Among more than 60,000 clones listed, 60% to 80% were seen once. The material was peripheral blood, obtained from a patient treated with radiotherapy plus ipilimumab. The sequence came from a human donor with non-small cell lung cancer who had a complete response to radiotherapy plus ipilimumab. The chain couples TRBV19 to TRBJ2-3, with TRBD1 as a possible D gene (6 bases). The CDR3 DNA reads TGTGCCAGTAGAATGAGTGTCGGACAGTTATTTATCTCAGATACGCAGTATTTT. It yields the protein CASRMSVGQLFISDTQYF. The full variable domain, with the rest looked up from reference TRBV19 and TRBJ2-3, is DGGITQSPKYLFRKEGQNVTLSCEQNLNHDAMYWYRQDPGQGLRLIYYSQIVNDFQKGDIAEGYSVSREKKESFPLTVTSAQKNPTAFYLCASRMSVGQLFISDTQYFGPGTRLTVL.